This TCR beta chain was profiled in a study of T cell responses to AZD1222 COVID-19 vaccine (dated by TCRdb to 2020 to 2022). Looking at the study overall: Because spike-specific TCR depth and breadth did not differ between the two schedules, AZD1222 recipients who got a second dose at roughly 4 weeks were pooled with those who got a second dose at roughly 12 weeks. A total of approximately 250 trial participants underwent TCR sequencing, of whom 207 had received two doses of AZD1222 and around 26 had received two doses of the MenACWY control vaccine. Trial participants were enrolled by age into 18-55, 56-69 and 70-plus year subgroups, with roughly 160, 29 and 62 TCR-sequenced participants respectively. The research as a whole found: Nearly half of unique spike-specific TCRs reportedly recognized epitopes outside regions mutated in the B.1.351 and B.1.1.7 variants. Most participants were white British and females outnumbered males, and the authors suggested that clonal diversity may have been underestimated. Because no day 14 peak-response samples were available, the repertoires could be characterized only after the peak T cell response. The whole spike protein was spanned by vaccine-associated CD4 TCRs, and dominant responses were seen in regions 160-218 and 743-854. The 56-69-year group was small, and its depth increase did not reach significance, likely because of low power. Only six or seven AZD1222 recipients were SARS-CoV-2 seropositive at baseline, limiting conclusions about previously exposed vaccinees. Spike-specific TCR breadth and depth rose significantly after two AZD1222 doses compared with day 0 and with MenACWY recipients.

The CDR3 regions of human TCRbeta chains were subjected to immunosequencing. The authors' analysis ran thus. TCRs in the repertoires were matched against a reference library of SARS-CoV-2-specific TCRs that had been generated with the MIRA antigen-specificity platform. Breadth was defined as the fraction of unique TCRs that were SARS-CoV-2-associated. Depth was defined as the fraction of total T cells that were SARS-CoV-2-associated. Each spike-specific TCR was assigned to its reactive spike region and to a CD4 or CD8 class using the MIRA data. Log10-transformed breadth and depth values were compared by one-way ANOVA with Sidak's multiple comparisons tests. The table was pulled from immuneACCESS by TCRdb, which kept in-frame rearrangements only. Such tables lose some clones; where checked, under half of the loss comes from unresolved V genes, and the rest has no known cause. V, J and clone size are taken as reported in that table, and D and trimming were inferred from the DNA itself. Within this sample are under 130,000 clones, with 91% of them counted one time only. Clones ranked in the top ten supply over 40% of the sample.

This clone turned up a few times. It lacks a known antigen. No much larger clone is present one base from it, and per-base qualities are unavailable. Other DNA sequences of this sample code for an identical CDR3. The intended sense of this specimen's time point label: baseline before first vaccination. Vaccinee samples were obtained from the UK trials COV001 and COV002, which included a single-blind randomized controlled phase 2/3 trial of AZD1222 (ChAdOx1 nCoV-19) in healthy adults. Trial participant PBMC samples were collected at day 0 and day 28 after the second dose for TCRbeta chain sequencing. CDR3 length: 14 amino acids, cysteine to phenylalanine. The DNA shown is the 42-base CDR3, in frame from base 1. The germline V gene sets CDR1 to SGHRS and CDR2 to YFSETQ. V is pared back by 0 bases and J by 0 bases, with 4 bases lying between the germline termini.

This specimen was peripheral blood, taken on day 0 of AZD1222 vaccination. This TCR was recovered from an adult in good health. The chain employs TRBV5-1 and TRBJ1-5; a confident D gene designation cannot be given. The encoded CDR3 is CASSLAGSNQPQHF. The bases are TGCGCCAGCAGCTTGGCCGGTAGCAATCAGCCCCAGCATTTT.